These T cell receptor beta chains were read from a single sample in a study of blood T cell repertoires in COVID-19. The data were produced by immunoSEQ multiplex PCR, yet TCRdb's version contains in-frame clones alone and is incomplete. The repertoire has 56,000 or so clones, approximately 90% of them found once; the top ten carry approximately 3.9%. Sequencing used peripheral blood. These receptors came from a man in his forties or fifties with acute or convalescent COVID-19. The CDR3 runs from the conserved cysteine through the conserved F or W. D genes are given only for firm matches. The size entry is marked missing in some rows and otherwise reads once, few, many or a size class.

D	size	J	V	CDR3	DNA
-	-	TRBJ2-1	TRBV29-1	CSVVSYSSGNEQFF	TGCAGCGTTGTTAGTTATAGCAGCGGTAATGAGCAGTTCTTC
-	once	TRBJ2-7	TRBV12-3/TRBV12-4	CASSKLDSYEQYF	TGTGCCAGCAGTAAACTAGATTCCTACGAGCAGTACTTC
-	-	TRBJ1-1	TRBV2	CASSQQQGMNTEAFF	TGTGCCAGCAGTCAACAACAGGGCATGAACACTGAAGCTTTCTTT
-	-	TRBJ1-1	TRBV7-3	CASSPMGGNTEAFF	TGTGCCAGCAGCCCCATGGGGGGGAACACTGAAGCTTTCTTT
-	-	TRBJ1-2	TRBV11-1	CASSLGGSPNYGYTF	TGTGCCAGCAGCTTGGGAGGGAGCCCTAACTATGGCTACACCTTC
TRBD1	-	TRBJ2-7	TRBV18	CASSPDGQGANEQYF	TGTGCCAGCTCACCAGATGGCCAGGGGGCAAACGAGCAGTACTTC
TRBD2	-	TRBJ2-1	TRBV25-1	CASTAQRELDEQFF	TGTGCCAGCACGGCCCAGCGGGAGTTGGATGAGCAGTTCTTC
-	-	TRBJ2-7	TRBV2	CASSDRADEQYF	TGTGCCAGCAGTGACAGGGCGGACGAGCAGTACTTC
-	-	TRBJ2-7	TRBV9	CASSVQDSSYEQYF	TGTGCCAGCAGCGTTCAGGACAGCTCCTACGAGCAGTACTTC
TRBD2	-	TRBJ2-1	TRBV28	CASSNGVRRESGNEQFF	TGTGCCAGCAGTAACGGAGTGCGGCGGGAGTCTGGCAATGAGCAGTTCTTC
-	once	TRBJ2-5	TRBV5-1	CASTTRMGAQETQYF	TGCGCCAGCACCACCCGGATGGGGGCCCAAGAGACCCAGTACTTC
-	-	TRBJ1-4	TRBV5-1	CASSKTPPTGFNEKLFF	TGCGCCAGCAGCAAAACCCCGCCGACAGGCTTTAATGAAAAACTGTTTTTT
TRBD1	-	TRBJ2-4	TRBV6-5	CAVRTGKNIQYF	TGTGCCGTCAGGACAGGGAAAAACATTCAGTACTTC
-	few	TRBJ1-5	TRBV21-1	CASSKETGSQPQHF	TGTGCCAGCAGCAAAGAGACAGGGTCTCAGCCCCAGCATTTT
-	-	TRBJ1-4	TRBV30	CAWSPTATNEKLFF	TGTGCCTGGAGTCCGACAGCAACTAATGAAAAACTGTTTTTT
-	few	TRBJ2-3	TRBV14	CASSQVGGPTDTQYF	TGTGCCAGCAGCCAAGTGGGAGGCCCCACAGATACGCAGTATTTT
-	-	TRBJ1-2	TRBV9	CASSVGLIPSYGYTF	TGTGCCAGCAGCGTAGGACTGATACCTTCCTATGGCTACACCTTC
-	-	TRBJ2-5	TRBV18	CASSPKGVVFQETQYF	TGTGCCAGCTCACCCAAGGGGGTGGTATTCCAAGAGACCCAGTACTTC
TRBD1	-	TRBJ2-5	TRBV25-1	CATGQGDSETQYF	TGTGCCACGGGACAGGGGGATTCGGAGACCCAGTACTTC
-	-	TRBJ2-5	TRBV28	CASTPSATWETQYF	TGTGCCAGCACCCCTTCCGCCACTTGGGAGACCCAGTACTTC
TRBD1	once	TRBJ1-1	TRBV6-6	CASSLDRARGEAFF	TGTGCCAGCAGTTTGGACAGGGCGAGGGGTGAAGCTTTCTTT
TRBD2	-	TRBJ2-3	TRBV7-6	CASSLLGTSDRADTQYF	TGTGCCAGCAGCTTACTGGGGACTAGCGATCGCGCAGATACGCAGTATTTT
TRBD1	-	TRBJ1-2	TRBV19	CASRIDRGYGYTF	TGTGCCAGTAGAATCGACAGGGGCTATGGCTACACCTTC
-	once	TRBJ2-6	TRBV5-5	CASSYFPLGDSGANVLTF	TGTGCCAGCAGTTATTTCCCCCTCGGGGACTCTGGGGCCAACGTCCTGACTTTC
-	-	TRBJ2-1	TRBV5-1	CASSLDGSGQLYNEQFF	TGCGCCAGCAGCTTGGATGGGTCAGGTCAGTTATACAATGAGCAGTTCTTC
-	-	TRBJ1-1	TRBV5-1	CASSSGVNTEAFF	TGCGCCAGCAGCTCCGGGGTGAATACTGAAGCTTTCTTT
-	-	TRBJ1-4	TRBV19	CASSHAATNEKLFF	TGTGCCAGTAGTCATGCAGCAACTAATGAAAAACTGTTTTTT
TRBD2	-	TRBJ2-5	TRBV30	CAWSGPASGSETQYF	TGTGCCTGGAGTGGCCCGGCTAGCGGGAGTGAGACCCAGTACTTC
TRBD2	-	TRBJ2-2	TRBV7-2	CASRLAGGNTGELFF	TGTGCCAGCAGGCTAGCGGGGGGGAACACCGGGGAGCTGTTTTTT
TRBD2	-	TRBJ2-2	TRBV11-3	CASSSQAGANGELFF	TGTGCCAGCAGCTCTCAAGCGGGAGCCAACGGGGAGCTGTTTTTT
-	medium-sized	TRBJ1-3	TRBV19	CASSISAPLRGNTIYF	TGTGCCAGTAGTATATCGGCCCCCCTGAGGGGAAACACCATATATTTT
TRBD2	-	TRBJ2-3	TRBV5-1	CASSHGLAGGKTDTQYF	TGCGCCAGCAGCCACGGACTAGCGGGGGGCAAAACAGATACGCAGTATTTT
TRBD2	-	TRBJ2-2	TRBV9	CASSLDERGYTGELFF	TGTGCCAGCAGCCTTGATGAGCGGGGTTACACCGGGGAGCTGTTTTTT
-	-	TRBJ2-1	TRBV6-6	CASSYSTRGYNEQFF	TGTGCCAGCAGTTACTCTACGAGGGGGTACAATGAGCAGTTCTTC
TRBD2	-	TRBJ2-2	TRBV27	CASSLSSLAGAVTGELFF	TGTGCCAGCAGTTTATCTTCCCTAGCGGGGGCTGTCACCGGGGAGCTGTTTTTT
-	-	TRBJ1-2	TRBV5-1	CASSLSGVGYGYTF	TGCGCCAGCAGCTTATCCGGGGTTGGCTATGGCTACACCTTC
-	-	TRBJ1-4	TRBV5-6	CASSLTGLGEKLFF	TGTGCCAGCAGCTTGACAGGGCTGGGAGAAAAACTGTTTTTT
-	once	TRBJ1-1	TRBV11-3	CASSFGNTEAFF	TGTGCCAGCAGCTTCGGGAACACTGAAGCTTTCTTT
TRBD1	-	TRBJ1-4	TRBV27	CASSPGTGAAKLFF	TGTGCCAGCAGTCCTGGGACAGGGGCCGCAAAACTGTTTTTT
TRBD2	-	TRBJ2-1	TRBV5-1	CASSSVAGSYNEQFF	TGCGCCAGCAGCTCGGTAGCGGGGAGCTACAATGAGCAGTTCTTC
TRBD1	-	TRBJ2-1	TRBV6-5	CASSPDRRLTNEQFF	TGTGCCAGCAGTCCGGACAGGAGACTAACTAATGAGCAGTTCTTC